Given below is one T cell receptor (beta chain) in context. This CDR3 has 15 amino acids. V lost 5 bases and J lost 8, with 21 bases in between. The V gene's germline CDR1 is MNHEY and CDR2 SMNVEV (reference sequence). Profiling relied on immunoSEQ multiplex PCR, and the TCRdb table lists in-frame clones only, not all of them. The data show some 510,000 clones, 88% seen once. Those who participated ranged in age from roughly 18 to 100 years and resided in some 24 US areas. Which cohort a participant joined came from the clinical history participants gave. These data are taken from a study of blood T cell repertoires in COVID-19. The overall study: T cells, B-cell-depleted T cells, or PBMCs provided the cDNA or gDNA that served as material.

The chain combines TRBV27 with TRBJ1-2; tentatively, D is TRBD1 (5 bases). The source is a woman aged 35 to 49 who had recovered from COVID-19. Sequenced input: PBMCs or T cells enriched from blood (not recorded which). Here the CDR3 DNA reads TGTGCCAGCAGTCCCAGGGAGGACAAGACGGGGGGCTACACCTTC. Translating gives CASSPREDKTGGYTF.